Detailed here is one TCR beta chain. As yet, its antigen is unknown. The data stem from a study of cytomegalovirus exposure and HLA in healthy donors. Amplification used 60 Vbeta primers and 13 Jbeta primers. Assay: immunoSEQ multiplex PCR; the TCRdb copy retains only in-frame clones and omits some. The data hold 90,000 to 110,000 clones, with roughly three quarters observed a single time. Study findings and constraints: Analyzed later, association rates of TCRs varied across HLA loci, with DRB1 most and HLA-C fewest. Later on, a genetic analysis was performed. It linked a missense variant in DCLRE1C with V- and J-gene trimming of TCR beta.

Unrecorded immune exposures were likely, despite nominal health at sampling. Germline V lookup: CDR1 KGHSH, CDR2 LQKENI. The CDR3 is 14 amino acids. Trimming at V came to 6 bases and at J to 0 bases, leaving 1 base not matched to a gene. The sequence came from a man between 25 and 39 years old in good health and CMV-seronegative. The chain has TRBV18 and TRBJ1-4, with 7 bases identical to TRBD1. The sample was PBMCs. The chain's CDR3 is CASSGTATNEKLFF. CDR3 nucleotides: TGTGCCAGCTCCGGGACAGCAACTAATGAAAAACTGTTTTTT.